One sample yielded the 11 T cell receptor beta chains listed below, sequenced in a study of blood T cell repertoires in COVID-19 (dated by TCRdb to between 2020 and 2021). The library was prepared using the immunoSEQ multiplex PCR assay. TCRdb re-hosts the immuneACCESS table, in-frame sequences only. Its copies lack some clones; in the studies checked, an unresolved V gene accounts for under half of them, and the cause for the rest is not known. A total of 100,000 to 150,000 clones appear in this sample, about 83% of them only once. Of the sample, roughly 5.5% falls within the top ten clones. Sequences were obtained from peripheral blood. The receptors were sampled from a man at least 80 years old with active or convalescent COVID-19.

This clone turned up a few times. This chain joins TRBV7-8 and TRBJ1-5, with D unresolved. The germline gives CDR1 SGHVS, CDR2 FQNEAQ. The CDR3 runs to 14 residues. Trimming removed 7 bases from V and 4 bases from J, with 14 bases in between. The CDR3: CASNVSPGNQPQHF. CDR3 DNA: TGTGCCAGCAACGTATCGCCGGGGAATCAGCCCCAGCATTTT.

The DNA of the CDR3 is TGTGCCAGCAGCCAAAGATGGTGGGACAGGGATGCCTATAATTCACCCCTCCACTTT. Translating gives CASSQRWWDRDAYNSPLHF. The rearrangement uses TRBV3-1 (or the pseudogene TRBV3-2) and TRBJ1-6; 9 nucleotides line up with TRBD1. There are 19 residues in the CDR3. The junction had 10 bases not matched to a gene; V was cut back by 2 bases and J by 2 bases. The germline V gene has CDR1 LGHDT and CDR2 YNNKEL (reference sequence).

The rearrangement joins TRBV12-5 to TRBJ2-7; tentatively, D is TRBD2 (6 bases). The V gene lost 6 bases and the J gene lost 4 bases, with 13 bases spanning the gap. Germline lookup yields CDR1 LGHNT and CDR2 FRNRAP. The CDR3 extends over 13 amino acids. Written as DNA, the CDR3 is TGTGCTAGTGGCACGGGGACTTCGTACGAGCAGTACTTC. Its protein is CASGTGTSYEQYF.

V and J are TRBV2 and TRBJ2-5; D possibly corresponds to TRBD1 (5 bases). The germline V gene encodes CDR1 SNHLY and CDR2 FYNNEI. Between the trimmed V and J ends, which lost 7 bases and 3 bases, there was a span of 12 bases. The CDR3 contains 13 residues. CDR3 protein: CASMGRAKETQYF. The CDR3, as DNA: TGTGCCAGCATGGGCAGGGCAAAAGAGACCCAGTACTTC.

This clone was observed many times. The chain couples TRBV6-5 to TRBJ2-7; D gene unclear. The CDR3 spans 12 residues. Trimming removed 7 bases at V and 3 bases at J, with 10 bases between. The germline V gene has CDR1 MNHEY and CDR2 SVGAGI. CDR3 DNA: TGTGCCAGCACCGCCTATAACTACGAGCAGTACTTC. Residues: CASTAYNYEQYF.

The chain combines TRBV7-2 with TRBJ2-1, with D tentatively TRBD2 (5 bases). The CDR3 extends over 14 amino acids. Trimming cost V 3 bases and J 8 bases, with 14 bases left between them. CDR1 is SGHTA, CDR2 FQGNSA, per germline. The CDR3 loop reads CASSFRTGVDEQFF. The DNA of the CDR3 is TGTGCCAGCAGCTTCCGCACCGGGGTGGATGAGCAGTTCTTC.

V usage is TRBV7-9 and J usage is TRBJ1-3; D is ambiguous. Per the germline V gene, CDR1 is SEHNR and CDR2 is FQNEAQ (reference sequence). The length of the CDR3 is 18 residues. V shed 5 bases and J shed 4 bases, with 24 bases lying between them. This chain's CDR3 is CASSDEYRGGGAGNTIYF. The CDR3 region has the DNA TGTGCCAGCAGCGACGAGTATCGGGGTGGCGGCGCGGGAAACACCATATATTTT.

V is TRBV5-1 and J is TRBJ2-5; 12 positions agree with TRBD2. Germline trimming cut 6 bases from V and 5 bases from J; bases unmatched to any gene: 5. The CDR3 is 14 amino acids. The germline V gene has CDR1 SGHRS and CDR2 YFSETQ. CDR3 loop: CASTTGTSGETQYF. The CDR3 nucleotides read TGCGCCAGCACCACCGGGACTAGCGGGGAGACCCAGTACTTC.

The chain uses TRBV5-5 and TRBJ1-1; D uncertain. This CDR3 is built from 14 residues. Germline CDR1 and CDR2: SGHKS and YYEKEE (reference sequence). Trimming pared 4 bases from V and 1 base from J, leaving 11 bases between. In DNA form, the CDR3 reads TGTGCCAGCAGCCCCCTCTCCTCGAACACTGAAGCTTTCTTT. It codes for CASSPLSSNTEAFF.

J is TRBJ1-5 and V is TRBV6-2 or TRBV6-3; D is undetermined. The CDR3 sequence is 16 residues long. V gave up 2 bases and J gave up 4 bases, with 15 bases separating them. Germline assignment: CDR1 MNHEY and CDR2 SVGEGT. CDR3 sequence reads: CASSYREGIRNQPQHF. CDR3 DNA sequence: TGTGCCAGCAGTTACAGGGAGGGTATTCGGAATCAGCCCCAGCATTTT.

The rearrangement uses TRBV28 and TRBJ2-3; TRBD1 is a possible D gene (6 bases). The CDR3 runs to 14 residues. Trimming left V 5 bases short and J 4 bases short, with 13 bases between. Germline CDR1 reads MDHEN; CDR2 reads SYDVKM. The CDR3 bases are TGTGCCAGCAGTCGACAGGTTGGGCCAGATACGCAGTATTTT. Translation: CASSRQVGPDTQYF.